This T cell receptor beta chain was sequenced during a study of PD-1 blockade in mismatch repair-deficient tumors. V was shortened by 6 bases and J by 4 bases, with 15 bases between the two germline ends. The germline gives CDR1 SGHTA, CDR2 FQGNSA. The CDR3 runs to 14 residues. PCR or immunohistochemistry showed mismatch repair deficiency in every enrolled patient. The TCR-sequenced patients were three responders to pembrolizumab. Profiled with immunoSEQ multiplex PCR; TCRdb holds only in-frame clones, not every one. Of 39,000 or so clones listed, over 80% are singletons. The TCR was taken from an adult with mismatch repair-deficient cancer. The source was PBMCs, collected around 38 weeks after starting pembrolizumab. The chain links TRBV7-2 to TRBJ1-2; maybe TRBD1 (5 bases). The CDR3 DNA reads as TGTGCCAGCAGTCCCAGACAGATCCTCTATGGCTACACCTTC. Its protein product is CASSPRQILYGYTF.